These 18 T cell receptor beta chains were all obtained from the same sample, sequenced in a study of T-cell memory formation after mild COVID-19. MiXCR, applied by TCRdb to the 5' RACE reads, yields one record per CDR3 protein. The sample contains 200,000 to 250,000 distinct CDR3 sequences, over 9.5% of which appear only once. The sample comprised PBMCs or a T cell subset sorted from them (not recorded which). These receptors were obtained from a man aged 18 to 35 who had mild COVID-19 (a few samples of this study predate the infection). Cell type and time point are not known.

This clonotype was counted between two and nine times. The chain recombines TRBV7-2 with TRBJ2-1, with D uncertain. Germline V CDR1 and CDR2: SGHTA, FQGNSA. Trimming cost V 6 bases and J 4 bases, with 10 bases left between them. The CDR3 runs to 13 residues. The CDR3 DNA sequence: TGTGCCAGCAGTTCGGACCGGTACAATGAGCAGTTCTTC. Translation gives CASSSDRYNEQFF.

This chain joins TRBV5-1 and TRBJ1-1; D is unclear. Germline V gene lookup returns CDR1 SGHRS and CDR2 YFSETQ. The CDR3 runs to 14 residues. The V end lost 1 base, the J end lost 0 bases, and 7 bases lay between the germline ends. The CDR3 sequence is CASSLLGLNTEAFF. The CDR3 DNA reads as TGCGCCAGCAGCTTGCTGGGCTTGAACACTGAAGCTTTCTTT.

This clonotype came up a few times. V is TRBV11-2 and J is TRBJ2-1; 9 bases are shared with TRBD2. With 2 bases clipped from V and 10 bases from J, the junction kept 9 bases outside the gene matches. This CDR3 is built from 15 residues. CDR1 and CDR2 (germline): SGHAT, FQNNGV. CDR3 bases: TGTGCCAGCAGCTTATCTGCGGGGGGGTGGGAGGAGCAGTTCTTC. Amino acid sequence: CASSLSAGGWEEQFF.

This clonotype occurred a few times. The CDR3 spells CASSFSGGGTEAFF. CDR3 DNA sequence: TGTGCCAGCAGCTTTAGTGGGGGGGGCACTGAAGCTTTCTTT. The chain has TRBV11-2 and TRBJ1-1; TRBD1 might be the D (5 bases). The CDR3 has 14 amino acids. Germline assignment: CDR1 SGHAT and CDR2 FQNNGV. The V and J ends lost 3 bases and 4 bases respectively, with 12 bases between them.

The rearrangement joins TRBV7-2 to TRBJ2-3, with 9 bases that match TRBD1. This CDR3 comprises 13 residues. Germline values: CDR1 SGHTA, CDR2 FQGNSA. After removal of 8 bases from V and 6 bases from J, the junction contained 6 bases not matched to a gene. The CDR3 DNA reads as TGTGCCAGCCGGACAGGGGATAGGGATACGCAGTATTTT. Protein product: CASRTGDRDTQYF.

This chain links TRBV6-2 or TRBV6-3 with TRBJ2-1; D may be TRBD1 (6 bases). Germline V lookup: CDR1 MNHEY, CDR2 SVGEGT. Deletions cut 6 bases from V and 8 bases from J, with 11 bases between. This CDR3 has 12 residues. The CDR3 is CASRTTGYEQFF. The CDR3 bases are TGTGCCAGCAGAACGACAGGATATGAGCAGTTCTTC.

The gene calls are TRBV7-8 and TRBJ2-1; TRBD2 matches at 9 bases. CDR1 SGHVS and CDR2 FQNEAQ come from the germline V gene. The V segment lost 4 bases and the J segment 14 bases; nucleotides outside the gene matches: 15. The CDR3 has 15 amino acids. CDR3 amino acids: CASSSEELAGSVEFF. As DNA, the CDR3 is TGTGCCAGCAGCTCGGAAGAGCTAGCGGGGTCGGTGGAGTTCTTC.

Notes on this clonotype: One base away lies a much larger clone, so this may be a sequencing read error. The CDR3 sequence: CSSSPWTSTDTQYF. In DNA form, the CDR3 reads TGTTCCAGCAGTCCTTGGACTTCCACAGATACGCAGTATTTT. V usage is TRBV6-2 or TRBV6-3 and J usage is TRBJ2-3; tentative D call: TRBD2 (5 bases). The CDR3 runs to 14 residues. The germline V gene has CDR1 MNHEY and CDR2 SVGEGT.

This clonotype showed up just a few times. The V gene is TRBV12-3 or TRBV12-4, the J gene TRBJ2-2; D uncertain. V shed 4 bases and J shed 9 bases, with 18 bases lying between them. The CDR3 runs to 15 residues. This chain's CDR3 is CASSSLGRVTRELFF. The CDR3 coding sequence is TGTGCCAGCAGTTCTTTGGGCAGAGTCACTCGGGAGCTGTTTTTT.

This clonotype has a handful of counts. The rearrangement joins TRBV5-1 to TRBJ1-2, with D perhaps matching TRBD1 (5 bases). Trimming removed 2 bases at V and 2 bases at J, with 10 bases between. The CDR3 is 14 residues long. Germline lookup yields CDR1 SGHRS and CDR2 YFSETQ. The CDR3 sequence is CASSLLSGNYGYTF. The CDR3 bases are TGCGCCAGCAGCTTACTTTCAGGGAACTATGGCTACACCTTC.

This chain joins TRBV12-3 or TRBV12-4 and TRBJ2-2; D may be TRBD1 (5 bases). V dropped 6 bases and J dropped 1 base, with 9 bases sitting between them. CDR3 length equals 14 residues. CDR3 DNA sequence: TGTGCCAGCAGCCGACAGCGGAACACCGGGGAGCTGTTTTTT. It encodes CASSRQRNTGELFF.

The chain employs TRBV28 and TRBJ1-5, with 8 bases lining up with TRBD1. The CDR3 contains 14 residues. Per germline, CDR1 MDHEN and CDR2 SYDVKM. Trimming at V came to 6 bases and at J to 5 bases, leaving 6 bases not matched to a gene. CDR3 DNA: TGTGCCAGCAGCCCGACAGGGGCCTATCAGCCCCAGCATTTT. Translation: CASSPTGAYQPQHF.

A few counts support this clonotype. V gene TRBV4-1 combines with J gene TRBJ1-2, with D unresolved. Per the germline V gene, CDR1 is MGHRA and CDR2 is YSYEKL. Trimming stripped 5 bases from V and 3 bases from J, with 13 bases between. The CDR3 is 14 amino acids. The CDR3 region has the DNA TGCGCCAGCAGCAAGCCGGGATCAGACTATGGCTACACCTTC. It is translated as CASSKPGSDYGYTF.

This clonotype was seen ten or more times. This chain uses TRBV7-2 with TRBJ1-2; D unresolved. The V and J ends lost 6 bases and 8 bases respectively, with 22 bases between them. Per the germline V gene, CDR1 is SGHTA and CDR2 is FQGNSA. This CDR3 contains 15 residues. For the CDR3, the DNA is TGTGCCAGCAGAAAACAGCGCGCTGGCCAATGGGGCTACACCTTC. Protein product: CASRKQRAGQWGYTF.

This clonotype was found a few times. The rearrangement joins TRBV7-2 to TRBJ1-1, with D uncertain. Germline assignment: CDR1 SGHTA and CDR2 FQGNSA. The CDR3 spans 14 residues. Trimming took off 5 bases at V and 1 base at J, with 11 bases between the two ends. The CDR3 spells CASSPNPANTEAFF. The CDR3 coding sequence is TGTGCCAGCAGCCCCAACCCGGCGAACACTGAAGCTTTCTTT.

There are a few counts of this clonotype. This chain links TRBV7-9 with TRBJ2-5, with 7 bases aligning to TRBD2. Trimming took 5 bases from V and 3 from J; bases not matched to a gene: 3. The CDR3 has 13 residues. CDR1 SEHNR and CDR2 FQNEAQ come from the germline V gene (reference sequence). The CDR3 is CASSERGEETQYF. CDR3 DNA sequence: TGTGCCAGCAGCGAGCGGGGAGAAGAGACCCAGTACTTC. The complete variable domain, with remaining parts taken from reference TRBV7-9 and TRBJ2-5, reads DTGVSQNPRHKITKRGQNVTFRCDPISEHNRLYWYRQTLGQGPEFLTYFQNEAQLEKSRLLSDRFSAERPKGSFSTLEIQRTEQGDSAMYLCASSERGEETQYFGPGTRLLVL.

In the case of this clonotype: One base away lies a much larger clone, so this may be a sequencing read error. V and J are TRBV5-1 and TRBJ2-3; D might be TRBD1 or TRBD2, each matching 5 bases. V gave up 4 bases and J gave up 4 bases, with 19 bases separating them. Looked up from germline, CDR1 is SGHRS and CDR2 is YFSETQ. This CDR3 spans 16 amino acids. The CDR3 nucleotides are TGCGCCAGCAGCAGAACGGACCCCGGGGCGGCAGATACGCAGTATTTT. Translated: CASSRTDPGAADTQYF.

The chain recombines TRBV5-1 with TRBJ1-4; 9 bases fit TRBD1. V gave up 3 bases and J gave up 8 bases; unmatched junction bases: 14. Looked up from germline, CDR1 is SGHRS and CDR2 is YFSETQ. The CDR3 extends over 17 amino acids. The CDR3 nucleotides are TGCGCCAGCAGCTCGGGGACAGGGACCGGCAGGGCCGAAAAACTGTTTTTT. Its protein product is CASSSGTGTGRAEKLFF. The full variable domain, in which reference TRBV5-1 and TRBJ1-4 provide the parts outside the CDR3, is KAGVTQTPRYLIKTRGQQVTLSCSPISGHRSVSWYQQTPGQGLQFLFEYFSETQRNKGNFPGRFSGRQFSNSRSEMNVSTLELGDSALYLCASSSGTGTGRAEKLFFGSGTQLSVL.